The T cell receptor (beta chain) described here comes from a study of blood T cell repertoires in COVID-19. In the study overall: COVID-19 samples from acute and convalescent phases originated in the United States, Italy and Spain. The cDNA or gDNA used as material had been derived from T cells, B-cell-depleted T cells, or PBMCs.

In the source study's methods: Amplification with reference gene primers provided the estimates of nucleated cell counts. Clones were read by immunoSEQ multiplex PCR, and TCRdb kept only the in-frame ones, dropping some. The V and J calls and clone size are taken from that table; D and trimming were inferred from the DNA. The sample yields fewer than 250,000 clones, approximately 82% seen once. The ends were cut back, 4 bases at V and 7 bases at J, with 11 bases in the middle. CDR3 length: 14 residues. Germline V gene lookup returns CDR1 LGHDT and CDR2 YNNKEL (reference sequence). The clonotype was recovered from a man aged 45-65 years with active or convalescent COVID-19. Input material: peripheral blood. The V call is TRBV3-1 (or the pseudogene TRBV3-2), the J call TRBJ1-6; D may be TRBD1 (5 bases). The CDR3 loop reads CASSLGQTNSPLHF. DNA of the CDR3: TGTGCCAGCAGCCTAGGACAAACAAATTCACCCCTCCACTTT.